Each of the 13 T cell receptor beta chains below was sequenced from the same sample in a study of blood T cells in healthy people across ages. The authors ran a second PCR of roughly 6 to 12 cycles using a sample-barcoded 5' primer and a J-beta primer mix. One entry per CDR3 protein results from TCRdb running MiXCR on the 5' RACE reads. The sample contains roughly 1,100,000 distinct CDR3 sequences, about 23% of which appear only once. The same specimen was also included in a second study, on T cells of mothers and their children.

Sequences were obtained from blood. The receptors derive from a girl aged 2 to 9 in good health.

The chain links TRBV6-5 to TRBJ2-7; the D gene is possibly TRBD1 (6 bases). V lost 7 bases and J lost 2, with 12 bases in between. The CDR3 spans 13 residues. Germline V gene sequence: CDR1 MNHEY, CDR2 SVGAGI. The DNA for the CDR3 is TGTGCCAGCATACAGGGAAGTCCCTACGAGCAGTACTTC. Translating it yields CASIQGSPYEQYF.

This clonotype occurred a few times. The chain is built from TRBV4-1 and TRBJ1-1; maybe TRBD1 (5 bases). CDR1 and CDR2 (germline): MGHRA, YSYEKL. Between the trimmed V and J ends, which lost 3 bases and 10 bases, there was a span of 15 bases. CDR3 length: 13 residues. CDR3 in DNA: TGCGCCAGCAGCCATCCGAATGGGGGTGGAGCTTTCTTT. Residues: CASSHPNGGGAFF.

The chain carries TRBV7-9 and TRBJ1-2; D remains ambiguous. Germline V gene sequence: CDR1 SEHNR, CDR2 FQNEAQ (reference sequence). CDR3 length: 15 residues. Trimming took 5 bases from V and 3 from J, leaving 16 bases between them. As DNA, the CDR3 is TGTGCCAGCAGCCTGGCGGGTGAATCGGACTATGGCTACACCTTC. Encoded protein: CASSLAGESDYGYTF.

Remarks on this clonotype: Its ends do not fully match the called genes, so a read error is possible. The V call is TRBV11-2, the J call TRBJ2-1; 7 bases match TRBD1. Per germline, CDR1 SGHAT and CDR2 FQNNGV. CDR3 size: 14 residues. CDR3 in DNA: TGTGCCAGCAGCTTCTCAGGGGGTATCAAAGAGCAGCTCTTC. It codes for CASSFSGGIKEQLF.

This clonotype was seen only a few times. The CDR3 sequence is CASSARGSVTGELFF. The DNA of the CDR3 is TGTGCCAGCAGTGCTAGGGGATCGGTCACCGGGGAGCTGTTTTTT. The chain has TRBV2 and TRBJ2-2; tentatively, D is TRBD1 (5 bases). There are 15 residues in the CDR3. CDR1 SNHLY and CDR2 FYNNEI come from the germline V gene. With 4 bases removed from V and 4 bases from J, the gap between germline ends came to 13 bases.

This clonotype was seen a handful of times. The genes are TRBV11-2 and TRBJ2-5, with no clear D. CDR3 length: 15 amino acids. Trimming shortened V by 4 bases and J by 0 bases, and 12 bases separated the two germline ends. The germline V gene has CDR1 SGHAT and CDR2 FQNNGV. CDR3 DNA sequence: TGTGCCAGCAGCTCATTCACCGTGTACCAAGAGACCCAGTACTTC. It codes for CASSSFTVYQETQYF.

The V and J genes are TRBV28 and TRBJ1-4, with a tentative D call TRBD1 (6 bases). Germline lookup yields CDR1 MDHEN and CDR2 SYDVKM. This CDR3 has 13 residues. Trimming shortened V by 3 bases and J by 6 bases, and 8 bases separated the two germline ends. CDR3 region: CASSFTGYEKLFF. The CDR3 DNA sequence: TGTGCCAGCAGTTTCACAGGGTATGAAAAACTGTTTTTT.

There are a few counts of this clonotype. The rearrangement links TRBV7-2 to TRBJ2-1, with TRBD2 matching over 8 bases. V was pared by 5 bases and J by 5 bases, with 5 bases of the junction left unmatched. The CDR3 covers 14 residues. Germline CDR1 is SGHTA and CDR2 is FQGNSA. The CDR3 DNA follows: TGTGCCAGCAGCCCGCAGCGGGGGCACAATGAGCAGTTCTTC. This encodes CASSPQRGHNEQFF.

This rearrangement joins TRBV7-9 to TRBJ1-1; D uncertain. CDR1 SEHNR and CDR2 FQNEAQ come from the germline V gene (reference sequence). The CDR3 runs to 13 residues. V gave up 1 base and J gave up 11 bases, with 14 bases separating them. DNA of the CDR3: TGTGCCAGCAGCTTAGAGGCCAGCCTGACTGCTTTCTTT. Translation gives CASSLEASLTAFF.

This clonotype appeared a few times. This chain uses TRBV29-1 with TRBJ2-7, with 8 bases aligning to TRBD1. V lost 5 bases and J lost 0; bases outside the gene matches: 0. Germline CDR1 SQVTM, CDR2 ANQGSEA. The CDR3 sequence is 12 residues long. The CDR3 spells CSVQGASYEQYF. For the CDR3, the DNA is TGCAGCGTTCAGGGGGCCTCCTACGAGCAGTACTTC.

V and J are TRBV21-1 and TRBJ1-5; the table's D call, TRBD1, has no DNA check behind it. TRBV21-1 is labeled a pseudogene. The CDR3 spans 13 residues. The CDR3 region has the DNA TGTGCCAGCAGCCGGGACAATCATCAGCCCCAGCATTTT. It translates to CASSRDNHQPQHF.

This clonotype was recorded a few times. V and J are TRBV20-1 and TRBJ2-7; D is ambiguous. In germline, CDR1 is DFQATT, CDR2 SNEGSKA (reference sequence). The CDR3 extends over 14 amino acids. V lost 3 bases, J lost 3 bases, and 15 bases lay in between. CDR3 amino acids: CSASPAGDFYEQYF. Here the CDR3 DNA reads TGCAGTGCTAGTCCGGCAGGCGATTTCTACGAGCAGTACTTC.

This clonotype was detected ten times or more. The CDR3 DNA follows: TGCGCCAGCAGCCAGGGACTAGCGGGGAACAATGAGCAGTTCTTC. Its protein is CASSQGLAGNNEQFF. This chain joins TRBV4-3 and TRBJ2-1; 13 bases line up with TRBD2. This CDR3 contains 15 residues. CDR1 and CDR2 (germline): LGHNA, YSLEER. Losses at the gene ends were 3 bases for V and 5 bases for J; bases not matched to a gene: 1.